This is a list of T cell receptor beta chains from one sample in a study of Ad26.COV2.S vaccination and SARS-CoV-2 variants. Assay used: immunoSEQ multiplex PCR; TCRdb lists only in-frame clones, some missing. The sample consists of approximately 97,000 clones, 80% of them appearing once. Here the sequenced sample was peripheral blood, taken after recovery from COVID-19. These receptors came from a human donor who had recovered from COVID-19. CDR3s include the opening cysteine and the closing phenylalanine or tryptophan. Each record gives: clone size, D gene, J gene, V gene, CDR3 protein, CDR3 DNA. The D gene is left open where the match is weak. Not all rows give a size; the values are once, few, many and, for expanded clones, a class.

clone_size: -
d_call: TRBD2
j_call: TRBJ2-7
v_call: TRBV9
cdr3_aa: CASSVETSGTYEQYF
cdr3_nt: TGTGCCAGCAGCGTAGAGACTAGCGGGACCTACGAGCAGTACTTC

clone_size: once
d_call: -
j_call: TRBJ1-4
v_call: TRBV3-1/TRBV3-2
cdr3_aa: CASSHSTGYRGKLFF
cdr3_nt: TGTGCCAGCAGCCACTCTACAGGGTACCGGGGAAAACTGTTTTTT

clone_size: -
d_call: -
j_call: TRBJ2-7
v_call: TRBV12-3/TRBV12-4
cdr3_aa: CASRQQGGYEQYF
cdr3_nt: TGTGCCAGCAGGCAACAGGGGGGGTACGAGCAGTACTTC

clone_size: -
d_call: -
j_call: TRBJ1-1
v_call: TRBV27
cdr3_aa: CASSFWGSDTEAFF
cdr3_nt: TGTGCCAGCAGTTTCTGGGGGTCGGACACTGAAGCTTTCTTT

clone_size: -
d_call: -
j_call: TRBJ2-1
v_call: TRBV7-3
cdr3_aa: CASSLIPGDNEQFF
cdr3_nt: TGTGCCAGCAGCCTTATACCAGGGGACAATGAGCAGTTCTTC

clone_size: -
d_call: TRBD1
j_call: TRBJ2-7
v_call: TRBV7-2
cdr3_aa: CASSPPSGQGYEQYF
cdr3_nt: TGTGCCAGCAGCCCTCCGTCAGGACAGGGCTACGAGCAGTACTTC

clone_size: few
d_call: -
j_call: TRBJ1-2
v_call: TRBV13
cdr3_aa: CASSLRRVGYTF
cdr3_nt: TGTGCCAGCAGCTTACGCCGGGTGGGCTACACCTTC

clone_size: -
d_call: -
j_call: TRBJ2-3
v_call: TRBV11-3
cdr3_aa: CASSLQEDLTQYF
cdr3_nt: TGTGCCAGCAGCTTGCAGGAAGACCTTACGCAGTATTTT

clone_size: -
d_call: -
j_call: TRBJ2-7
v_call: TRBV30
cdr3_aa: CAWRRSSYEQYF
cdr3_nt: TGTGCCTGGAGGAGGTCCTCCTACGAGCAGTACTTC

clone_size: -
d_call: TRBD1
j_call: TRBJ1-5
v_call: TRBV6-5
cdr3_aa: CAAGGTGDGNQPQHF
cdr3_nt: TGTGCCGCAGGCGGGACAGGGGACGGCAATCAGCCCCAGCATTTT

clone_size: -
d_call: -
j_call: TRBJ1-1
v_call: TRBV25-1
cdr3_aa: CASSDIGVRTEAFF
cdr3_nt: TGTGCCAGCAGTGATATAGGGGTCCGCACTGAAGCTTTCTTT

clone_size: -
d_call: -
j_call: TRBJ1-5
v_call: TRBV28
cdr3_aa: CASSGGNQPQHF
cdr3_nt: TGTGCCAGCTCGGGAGGCAATCAGCCCCAGCATTTT

clone_size: -
d_call: TRBD1
j_call: TRBJ2-7
v_call: TRBV7-2
cdr3_aa: CASSVNSGQHYEQYF
cdr3_nt: TGTGCCAGCAGCGTCAATTCGGGACAGCACTACGAGCAGTACTTC

clone_size: -
d_call: TRBD2
j_call: TRBJ2-7
v_call: TRBV6-5
cdr3_aa: CASRRTSGNYEQYF
cdr3_nt: TGTGCCAGCCGCCGGACTAGCGGGAACTACGAGCAGTACTTC

clone_size: -
d_call: -
j_call: TRBJ2-7
v_call: TRBV5-6
cdr3_aa: CASSAGTYEQYF
cdr3_nt: TGTGCCAGCAGCGCCGGGACCTACGAGCAGTACTTC

clone_size: -
d_call: TRBD2
j_call: TRBJ2-7
v_call: TRBV10-1
cdr3_aa: CASSNSGGLHEQYF
cdr3_nt: TGCGCCAGCAGCAATAGCGGGGGACTTCACGAGCAGTACTTC

clone_size: few
d_call: -
j_call: TRBJ2-5
v_call: TRBV2
cdr3_aa: CASRRSQVKGETQYF
cdr3_nt: TGTGCCAGCAGACGCTCCCAGGTCAAAGGAGAGACCCAGTACTTC

clone_size: -
d_call: TRBD2
j_call: TRBJ2-7
v_call: TRBV7-2
cdr3_aa: CASSDNSGGPYEQYF
cdr3_nt: TGTGCCAGCAGCGATAATAGCGGGGGGCCCTACGAGCAGTACTTC

clone_size: -
d_call: TRBD2
j_call: TRBJ2-1
v_call: TRBV5-1
cdr3_aa: CASSPLGGSGGAREQFF
cdr3_nt: TGCGCCAGCAGCCCCTTGGGGGGGAGCGGGGGGGCTCGTGAGCAGTTCTTC

clone_size: -
d_call: -
j_call: TRBJ1-1
v_call: TRBV15
cdr3_aa: CATTQGRFLAEAFF
cdr3_nt: TGTGCCACCACCCAGGGGAGGTTTCTCGCTGAAGCTTTCTTT

clone_size: -
d_call: -
j_call: TRBJ2-7
v_call: TRBV6-1
cdr3_aa: CASSEEQGNYEQYF
cdr3_nt: TGTGCCAGCAGTGAGGAACAGGGTAACTACGAGCAGTACTTC

clone_size: -
d_call: TRBD1
j_call: TRBJ2-7
v_call: TRBV5-4
cdr3_aa: CASSPGPGTANSYEQYF
cdr3_nt: TGTGCCAGCAGCCCTGGTCCGGGGACAGCGAACTCCTACGAGCAGTACTTC

clone_size: -
d_call: -
j_call: TRBJ2-1
v_call: TRBV5-4
cdr3_aa: CASSLPGPNNEQFF
cdr3_nt: TGTGCCAGCAGCTTGCCGGGTCCCAACAATGAGCAGTTCTTC

clone_size: few
d_call: -
j_call: TRBJ2-6
v_call: TRBV4-1
cdr3_aa: CASSTANVLTF
cdr3_nt: TGCGCCAGCAGCACAGCCAACGTCCTGACTTTC

clone_size: once
d_call: -
j_call: TRBJ2-5
v_call: TRBV2
cdr3_aa: CASSEVGNQETQYF
cdr3_nt: TGTGCCAGCAGTGAAGTTGGTAATCAAGAGACCCAGTACTTC

clone_size: -
d_call: -
j_call: TRBJ1-2
v_call: TRBV5-4
cdr3_aa: CASSLLGNYGYTF
cdr3_nt: TGTGCCAGCAGCTTGCTGGGGAACTATGGCTACACCTTC

clone_size: -
d_call: -
j_call: TRBJ2-3
v_call: TRBV6-6
cdr3_aa: CASRERQVRADTQYF
cdr3_nt: TGTGCCAGCAGGGAAAGACAGGTGCGGGCAGATACGCAGTATTTT

clone_size: -
d_call: -
j_call: TRBJ1-5
v_call: TRBV28
cdr3_aa: CASSLPGRENQPQHF
cdr3_nt: TGTGCCAGCAGTTTGCCGGGACGGGAGAATCAGCCCCAGCATTTT